These 23 T cell receptor beta chains were all obtained from the same sample, sequenced in a study of blood T cell repertoires in COVID-19. Sequencing used immunoSEQ multiplex PCR; TCRdb keeps in-frame clones, though not all of them. The repertoire holds almost 95,000 clones, with about 86% as singletons. The specimen sequenced was peripheral blood. These receptors came from a man aged 55 to 70 with acute or convalescent COVID-19.

The chain uses TRBV29-1 and TRBJ1-1, with D possibly TRBD1 on 6 matching bases. CDR1 and CDR2 from the germline V gene are SQVTM and ANQGSEA. With 4 bases removed from V and 1 base from J, the gap between germline ends came to 10 bases. This CDR3 is built from 13 residues. Written as DNA, the CDR3 is TGCAGCGTTGCTCGGGACAAGAACACTGAAGCTTTCTTT. This encodes CSVARDKNTEAFF.

The chain joins TRBV10-3 to TRBJ1-1, with D maybe TRBD1 (6 bases). V was shortened by 7 bases and J by 4 bases, with 13 bases between the two germline ends. Germline CDR1 ENHRY, CDR2 SYGVKD. The CDR3 totals 13 residues. The DNA of the CDR3 is TGTGCCATCACCCCTGGCAGGGGCACTGAAGCTTTCTTT. Protein product: CAITPGRGTEAFF.

The chain employs TRBV27 and TRBJ1-6, with 11 positions matching TRBD1. Trimming took 6 bases from V and 5 from J; bases not matched to a gene: 9. Germline V gene data show CDR1 as MNHEY and CDR2 as SMNVEV (reference sequence). The CDR3 is made up of 17 amino acids. CDR3 nucleotide sequence: TGTGCCAGCAGGATAAGAGGGACAGGGGGAAATAATTCACCCCTCCACTTT. This encodes CASRIRGTGGNNSPLHF.

The J gene is TRBJ2-6, the V gene TRBV30; D ambiguous. From germline, CDR1 is GTSNPN and CDR2 SVGIG (reference sequence). V was cut by 0 bases and J by 10 bases, with 4 bases left in between. CDR3 length: 11 amino acids. The CDR3 DNA follows: TGTGCCTGGAGTGTGGAGAACGTCCTGACTTTC. Translation gives CAWSVENVLTF.

The CDR3, as DNA: TGCGCCAGCAGCCGAGCGGCACCAGATACGCAGTATTTT. It codes for CASSRAAPDTQYF. The chain joins TRBV4-1 to TRBJ2-3, with D tentatively TRBD2 (5 bases). V was pared by 4 bases and J by 4 bases, with 9 bases between. This CDR3 is 13 amino acids long. Germline V gene lookup returns CDR1 MGHRA and CDR2 YSYEKL.

The rearrangement joins TRBV5-6 to TRBJ2-3; TRBD2 agrees at 10 bases. V dropped 2 bases and J dropped 0; count of bases not matched to a gene: 3. This CDR3 spans 16 amino acids. CDR1 is SGHDT and CDR2 is YYEEEE in the germline V gene. The CDR3 protein is CASSLLAGTSTDTQYF. CDR3 DNA sequence: TGTGCCAGCAGCTTACTAGCGGGGACCAGCACAGATACGCAGTATTTT.

CDR3: CASSKGQSTDTQYF. DNA of the CDR3: TGTGCCAGCAGCAAAGGACAGAGCACAGATACGCAGTATTTT. The genes are TRBV21-1 and TRBJ2-3; the table calls TRBD1, which could not be checked here. TRBV21-1 is an annotated pseudogene. This CDR3 is 14 amino acids long.

The genes are TRBV4-3 and TRBJ2-3; perhaps TRBD2 as D (6 bases). The CDR3 is 17 residues long. Germline lookup yields CDR1 LGHNA and CDR2 YSLEER. V was pared by 1 base and J by 2 bases, with 16 bases between. CDR3 in amino acids: CASSQGAGREITDTQYF. The DNA for the CDR3 is TGCGCCAGCAGCCAAGGGGCGGGACGGGAAATCACAGATACGCAGTATTTT.

This chain links TRBV5-1 with TRBJ1-2; D ambiguous. The CDR3 runs 13 residues. The V end was cut by 0 bases, the J end by 7 bases, with 10 bases between. Germline V CDR1 and CDR2: SGHRS, YFSETQ. CDR3 region: CASSLAAEGGYTF. CDR3 nucleotides: TGCGCCAGCAGCTTGGCCGCGGAAGGTGGCTACACCTTC.

This chain joins TRBV2 and TRBJ2-1; possibly TRBD1 for D (6 bases). Per the germline V gene, CDR1 is SNHLY and CDR2 is FYNNEI. This CDR3 comprises 15 residues. The V and J ends lost 7 bases and 2 bases respectively, with 15 bases between them. CDR3 DNA: TGTGCCAGCATAGCAGGGGAATCCACCTACAATGAGCAGTTCTTC. It codes for CASIAGESTYNEQFF.

The table lists this clone with a few counts. The chain carries TRBV6-1 and TRBJ1-2, with 7 bases that match TRBD1. Germline-derived CDR1 and CDR2 are MNHNS and SASEGT. The CDR3 is 17 amino acids. Unmatched junction bases numbered 12, after V lost 4 bases and J lost 1 base. The CDR3 DNA reads TGTGCCAGCAGTGGAATTGGGGCGGGACAGTATAACTATGGCTACACCTTC. Translating gives CASSGIGAGQYNYGYTF.

The genes are TRBV12-3 or TRBV12-4 and TRBJ2-1, with 9 bases that match TRBD2. This CDR3 region has 13 residues. The trim removed 7 bases at V and 6 bases at J, leaving 4 bases unmatched. CDR3 in DNA: TGTGCCAGCACTGCGGGGGGGGGCAATGAGCAGTTCTTC. Its translation is CASTAGGGNEQFF.

The chain has TRBV5-6 and TRBJ2-7; D is unclear. V was shortened by 4 bases and J by 4 bases, with 9 bases between the two germline ends. The germline gives CDR1 SGHDT, CDR2 YYEEEE. The CDR3 has 12 amino acids. The CDR3 nucleotides are TGTGCCAGCAGCACTGATCCTTACGAGCAGTACTTC. This translates into CASSTDPYEQYF.

The chain is built from TRBV19 and TRBJ1-2; D is possibly TRBD1 (6 bases). The CDR3 runs 15 residues. Germline V gene lookup returns CDR1 LNHDA and CDR2 SQIVND (reference sequence). Between the trimmed V and J ends, which lost 4 bases and 4 bases, there was a span of 16 bases. DNA of the CDR3: TGTGCCAGTAGTACTACAGGGAAGAGGGGCTATGGCTACACCTTC. This codes for CASSTTGKRGYGYTF.

CDR3 region: CASSPRQGDSKNIQYF. DNA for the CDR3: TGTGCCAGCAGCCCCAGACAGGGCGACTCCAAAAACATTCAGTACTTC. The chain uses TRBV9 and TRBJ2-4; 7 bases are shared with TRBD1. Germline V gene data show CDR1 as SGDLS and CDR2 as YYNGEE. This CDR3 has 16 amino acids. V shed 4 bases, J shed 2 bases, and the junction held 9 bases outside the gene matches.

V usage is TRBV27 and J usage is TRBJ2-1, with TRBD1 identical over 7 bases. CDR1 MNHEY and CDR2 SMNVEV come from the germline V gene (reference sequence). This CDR3 comprises 14 residues. After removal of 8 bases from V and 5 bases from J, the junction contained 9 bases not matched to a gene. CDR3 sequence: CASCRDRPNNEQFF. The CDR3 DNA reads TGTGCCAGCTGCCGGGACAGACCTAACAATGAGCAGTTCTTC.

CDR3 DNA: TGTGCCAGCAGTGAATGGTGGGGTCAGGGGAATAACTATGGCTACACCTTC. Translation: CASSEWWGQGNNYGYTF. This chain links TRBV6-1 with TRBJ1-2; possible D gene TRBD1, 6 bases. With 2 bases removed from V and 1 base from J, the gap between germline ends came to 17 bases. The germline CDR1 and CDR2 sequences are MNHNS and SASEGT. This CDR3 contains 17 residues.

V and J are TRBV6-4 and TRBJ1-6; maybe TRBD1 (5 bases). There are 15 residues in the CDR3. Germline values: CDR1 MRHNA, CDR2 SNTAGT. The V end was cut by 0 bases, the J end by 5 bases, with 8 bases between. DNA of the CDR3: TGTGCCAGCAGTGACTCGACAGAAAATAATTCACCCCTCCACTTT. Translating it yields CASSDSTENNSPLHF.

V gene TRBV5-4 combines with J gene TRBJ1-1; D unclear. V dropped 4 bases and J dropped 1 base, with 14 bases sitting between them. Looked up from germline, CDR1 is SGHNT and CDR2 is YYREEE (reference sequence). This CDR3 spans 15 amino acids. CDR3 sequence reads: CASSPTSSQNTEAFF. The CDR3 DNA reads TGTGCCAGCAGCCCAACATCGTCTCAGAACACTGAAGCTTTCTTT.

V usage is TRBV30 and J usage is TRBJ2-1; D perhaps matches TRBD2 (6 bases). Germline assignment: CDR1 GTSNPN and CDR2 SVGIG (reference sequence). The CDR3 is made up of 12 amino acids. Trimming removed 2 bases from V and 5 bases from J, with 7 bases in between. The CDR3 is CAWSRGDNEQFF. CDR3 bases: TGTGCCTGGAGTCGCGGGGACAATGAGCAGTTCTTC.

This chain connects TRBV7-2 to TRBJ1-5; 8 nucleotides agree with TRBD1. The ends lost 5 bases at V and 5 bases at J; junction bases unmatched: 8. Per germline, CDR1 SGHTA and CDR2 FQGNSA. CDR3 length: 15 residues. For the CDR3, the DNA is TGTGCCAGCAGCCAGCGGGCAGGGGGCGATCAGCCCCAGCATTTT. Translation: CASSQRAGGDQPQHF.

The chain joins TRBV7-9 to TRBJ1-2; TRBD1 is a possible D gene (6 bases). V lost 5 bases, J lost 1 base, and 17 bases lay in between. The germline V gene has CDR1 SEHNR and CDR2 FQNEAQ (reference sequence). The CDR3 spans 16 residues. CDR3 DNA: TGTGCCAGCAGCACTAGTGGACAGACAATTAACTATGGCTACACCTTC. Protein sequence: CASSTSGQTINYGYTF.

The rearrangement links TRBV19 to TRBJ2-7; D not certain. V was trimmed by 5 bases and J by 0 bases, leaving 8 bases between them. This CDR3 is built from 13 residues. Germline V gene data show CDR1 as LNHDA and CDR2 as SQIVND (reference sequence). This CDR3 reads CASSPSSSYEQYF. The CDR3 bases are TGTGCCAGTAGTCCCTCTAGCTCCTACGAGCAGTACTTC.